This entry lists 5 T cell receptor beta chains sequenced from one sample in a study of human T cells and chemical hapten exposure. One entry per CDR3 protein results from TCRdb running MiXCR on the RACE reads. The sample carries about 49,000 distinct CDR3 sequences, around 9.3% recorded once. The time point was: patch test 1, 2 weeks after DPC sensitization. Treatment denoted: therapeutic diphenylcyclopropenone sensitization with weekly scalp DPC. The input for sequencing was whole blood, taken in connection with sensitization to the hapten diphenylcyclopropenone (DPC). These receptors were taken from a woman aged 50 to 65 with alopecia areata. Some clones in this sample may be carry-over from other donors' samples.

This clonotype was detected ten times or more. The CDR3 nucleotides are TGTGCCAGCAGTGAACCGAAGCGGGAGAACCCTCACCTCTCCTACAATGAGCAGTTCTTC. Residues: CASSEPKRENPHLSYNEQFF. The rearrangement links TRBV2 to TRBJ2-1, with 8 bases aligning to TRBD2. This CDR3 has 20 amino acids. The germline V gene encodes CDR1 SNHLY and CDR2 FYNNEI. Trimming took 2 bases from V and 0 from J; bases not matched to a gene: 15.

The chain carries TRBV10-3 and TRBJ1-5; D uncertain. This CDR3 region has 12 residues. Germline V CDR1 and CDR2: ENHRY, SYGVKD. V gave up 10 bases and J gave up 4 bases, with 11 bases separating them. The CDR3 DNA reads as TGTGCCAGTCAGAGGCCAAATCAGCCCCAGCATTTT. Translating gives CASQRPNQPQHF.

The chain carries TRBV9 and TRBJ2-2; a weak D match, TRBD1 (6 bases). The CDR3 is 15 amino acids. V dropped 4 bases and J dropped 2 bases, with 12 bases sitting between them. Germline CDR1 and CDR2: SGDLS and YYNGEE. The CDR3, as DNA: TGTGCCAGCAGCTCTTTGGGACAAAACACCGGGGAGCTGTTTTTT. Its translation: CASSSLGQNTGELFF.

In this sample, this clonotype turned up many times. The V gene is TRBV6-1, the J gene TRBJ2-6; TRBD1 is a possible D gene (7 bases). Germline CDR1 is MNHNS and CDR2 is SASEGT. The CDR3 loop spans 16 amino acids. V was trimmed by 5 bases and J by 2 bases, leaving 13 bases between them. The chain's CDR3 is CASSSGGGAGANVLTF. CDR3 bases: TGTGCCAGCAGTTCAGGAGGGGGCGCTGGGGCCAACGTCCTGACTTTC.

This clonotype was recorded many times. V usage is TRBV2 and J usage is TRBJ2-7; no definite D call. V lost 6 bases and J 1 base, leaving 16 bases between the germline ends. The V gene's germline CDR1 is SNHLY and CDR2 FYNNEI. The CDR3 extends over 15 amino acids. CDR3 DNA sequence: TGTGCCAGCAGACCTCAGGTAATGCGATCCTACGAGCAGTACTTC. Protein sequence: CASRPQVMRSYEQYF.